This T cell receptor beta chain originates from a study of T cell changes during pregnancy in multiple sclerosis. The CDR3 runs 11 residues. Germline assignment: CDR1 MNHNY and CDR2 SVGAGI (reference sequence). The germline V and J ends were trimmed by 2 bases and 5 bases, with 3 bases remaining between them. Clones were sequenced by immunoSEQ multiplex PCR, and TCRdb holds only the in-frame ones, with some missing. The sample yields about 31,000 clones, almost 90% seen once. Specimen: CD4+ T cells from peripheral blood mononuclear cells, collected in the first trimester of pregnancy. The TCR was taken from a female donor in good health, enrolled as a control in a pregnancy study. The V gene is TRBV6-6, the J gene TRBJ2-5, with D uncertain. This chain's CDR3 is CASSYLETQYF. The CDR3 DNA follows: TGTGCCAGCAGTTACCTGGAGACCCAGTACTTC.